This T cell receptor (beta chain) was profiled in a study of CD8+ T cells in alopecia areata. Study-wide findings and caveats: Sequencing of scalp samples also includes resident alphabeta T cells from normal skin. Tofacitinib delivered significant drops in scalp clonality and in expanded CD8+ clones among the top 100. Normal scalp had lower clonality than lesional scalp, with alopecia totalis/universalis lesions showing this most strongly.

A single count supports this clone. What it binds is unknown. Regarding treatment: oral pan-JAK inhibitor, 5-10 mg twice daily. RNA, once extracted, was reverse transcribed into cDNA for use as the sequencing template. Only in-frame clones appear in the TCRdb table, and some are missing; sequencing was by immunoSEQ multiplex PCR. Of 150,000 to 200,000 clones listed, over 45% are singletons. Per the germline V gene, CDR1 is SGHAT and CDR2 is FQDESV (reference sequence). J was trimmed by 5 bases and V by 3 bases; bases with no gene match: 1. The CDR3 contains 13 residues. The TCR comes from a human donor with alopecia areata. This sample comprised CD4+ T cells sorted from blood, obtained at week 24, from a patient treated with tofacitinib. This rearrangement joins TRBV11-1 to TRBJ2-5, with 9 bases identical to TRBD1. CDR3 loop: CASSFGQGETQYF. CDR3 sequence (DNA): TGTGCCAGCAGCTTCGGACAGGGGGAGACCCAGTACTTC.